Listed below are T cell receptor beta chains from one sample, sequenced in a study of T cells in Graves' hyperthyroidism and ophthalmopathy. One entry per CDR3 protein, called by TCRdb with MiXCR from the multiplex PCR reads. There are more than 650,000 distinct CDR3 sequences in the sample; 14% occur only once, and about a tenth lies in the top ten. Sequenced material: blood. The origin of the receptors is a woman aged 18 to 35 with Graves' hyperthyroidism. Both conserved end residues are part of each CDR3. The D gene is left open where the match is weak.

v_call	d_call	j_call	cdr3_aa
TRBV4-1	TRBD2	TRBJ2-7	CASSQGAPSGRKNEQYF
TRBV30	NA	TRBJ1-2	CAWRGLNYGYTF
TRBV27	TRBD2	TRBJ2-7	CASSLTAGTPYEQYF
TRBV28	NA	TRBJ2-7	CASSLFLSGGTYEQYF
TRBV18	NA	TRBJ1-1	CASSPPNRRANTEAFF
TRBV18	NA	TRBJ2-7	CASSPRAGTASYEQYF
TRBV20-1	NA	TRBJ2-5	CSVPWGTRETQYF
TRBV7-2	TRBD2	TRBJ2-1	CASSLKVAGAGLPYNEQFF
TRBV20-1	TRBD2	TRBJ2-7	CSATSGLAGAGEQYF
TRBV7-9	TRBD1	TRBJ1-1	CASSWLGQGREAFF
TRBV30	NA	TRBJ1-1	CAWSVHGGTEAFF
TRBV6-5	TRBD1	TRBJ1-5	CASSYLPTGPNQPQHF
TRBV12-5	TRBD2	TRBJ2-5	CASGPGTRGGRETQYF
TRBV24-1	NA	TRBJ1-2	CATSDSSGVLGNYGYTF
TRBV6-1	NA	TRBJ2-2	CASSFTPGGTGELFF
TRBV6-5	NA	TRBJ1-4	CASSYSGRAANEKLFF
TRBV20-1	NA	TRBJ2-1	CSATRGYNEQFF
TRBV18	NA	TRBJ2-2	CASSFDRELFF
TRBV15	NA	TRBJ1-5	CATSRNRENQPQHF
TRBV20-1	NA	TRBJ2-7	CSAFNRAASSYEQYF
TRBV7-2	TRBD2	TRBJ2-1	CASSLRSGASYNEQFF
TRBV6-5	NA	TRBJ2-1	CASSYSEGSSYNEQFF
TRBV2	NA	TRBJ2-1	CASRSTGEQFF
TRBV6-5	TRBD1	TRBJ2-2	CASSYDRGGTGELFF
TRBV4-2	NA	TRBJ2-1	CASSQESPSYNEQFF
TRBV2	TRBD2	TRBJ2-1	CASSVILAASYNEQFF
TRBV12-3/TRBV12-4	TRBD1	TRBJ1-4	CASSFRQGGEKLFF
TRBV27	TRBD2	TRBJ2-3	CASSLWPSGRTDTQYF
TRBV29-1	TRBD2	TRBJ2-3	CSVDTSGTSTQYF
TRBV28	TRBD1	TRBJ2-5	CASRDRMGEVAQYF
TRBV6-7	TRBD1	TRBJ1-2	CASTQTGTGGHYGYTF
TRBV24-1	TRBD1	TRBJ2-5	CATRETGGLETQYF
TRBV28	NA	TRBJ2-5	CASSAWRGVSETQYF
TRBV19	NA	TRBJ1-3	CASSIGRGSGTGNTIYF
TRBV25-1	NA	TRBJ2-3	CASGFIDSTDTQYF
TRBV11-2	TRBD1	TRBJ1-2	CASSAHPGQKYGYTF
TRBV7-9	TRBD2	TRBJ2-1	CASSWGLAGELDEQFF
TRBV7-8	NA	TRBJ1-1	CASSFLQASAFF
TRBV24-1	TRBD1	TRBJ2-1	CATSDFTGTGGYNEQFF
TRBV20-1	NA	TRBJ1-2	CSARDFSGLDYGYTF
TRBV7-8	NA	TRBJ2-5	CASSLARLAIARGTQYF
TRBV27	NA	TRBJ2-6	CASSFRPFSGANVLTF
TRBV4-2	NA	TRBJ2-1	CASSPFGYGTNDNEQFF
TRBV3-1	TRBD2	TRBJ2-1	CASSQGTSVDEQFF
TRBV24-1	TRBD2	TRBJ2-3	CATSDLELAGGTDTQYF
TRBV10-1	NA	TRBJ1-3	CASSESAPTLPTIYF
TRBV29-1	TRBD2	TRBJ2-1	CSGAGGQQFF
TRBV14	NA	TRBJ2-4	CASSLTADSLRENIQYF
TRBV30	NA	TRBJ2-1	CAWRRSRLSYNEQFF
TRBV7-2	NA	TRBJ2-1	CASSLTVISYNEQFF
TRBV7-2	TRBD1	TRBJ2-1	CASSFYRGRRNEQFF
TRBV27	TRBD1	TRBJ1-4	CASSPWTGGASIGEKLFF
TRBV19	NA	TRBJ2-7	CASSMGTLHEQYF
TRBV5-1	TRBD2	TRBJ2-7	CASSRSGAYEQYF
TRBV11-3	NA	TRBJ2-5	CATTPKQETQYF
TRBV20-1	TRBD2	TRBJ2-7	CSASTSVEQYF